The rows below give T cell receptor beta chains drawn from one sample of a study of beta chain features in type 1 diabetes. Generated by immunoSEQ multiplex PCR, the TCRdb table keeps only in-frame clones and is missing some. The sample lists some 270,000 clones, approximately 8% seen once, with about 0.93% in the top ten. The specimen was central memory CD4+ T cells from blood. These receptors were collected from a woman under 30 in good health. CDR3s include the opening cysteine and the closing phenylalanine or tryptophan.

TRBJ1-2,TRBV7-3,CASSQDVSGHSNYGYTF
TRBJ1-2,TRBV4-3,CASSQDSGQGDEVHYGYTF
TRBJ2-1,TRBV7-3,CASSLQGLSYNEQFF
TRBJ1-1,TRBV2,CASRHPGHSTTEAFF
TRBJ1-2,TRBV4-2,CASIKLGAVYGYTF
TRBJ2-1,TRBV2,CASKKGSVGNEQFF
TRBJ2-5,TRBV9,CASSVGVGETQYF
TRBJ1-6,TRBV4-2,CASRQTGAIYNSPLHF
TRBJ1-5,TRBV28,CASSLYGRRWPQHF
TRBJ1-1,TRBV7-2,CASSLGPVGNTEAFF
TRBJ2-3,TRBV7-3,CASSLAGADTQYF